Listed below are T cell receptor beta chains from one sample, sequenced in a study of Ad26.COV2.S vaccination and SARS-CoV-2 variants. The method was immunoSEQ multiplex PCR; TCRdb's version includes in-frame clones alone and lacks a portion of them. This sample has about 400,000 clones, with approximately 91% found just once. The sample here was peripheral blood, taken in a trial of Ad26.COV2.S vaccine versus placebo. These receptors came from a person aged 18 to 59 who received the Ad26.COV2.S COVID-19 vaccine or a placebo. CDR3s include the opening cysteine and the closing phenylalanine or tryptophan. The D gene is left open where the match is weak. Size values are once, few and many counts, or a class for expanded clones, and some rows have none.

V,J,D,length,size,CDR3,DNA
TRBV19,TRBJ1-2,TRBD1,13,-,CASTATGRYGYTF,TGTGCCAGTACTGCGACAGGGCGCTATGGCTACACCTTC
TRBV7-9,TRBJ1-1,-,14,once,CASSSGGGGTEAFF,TGTGCCAGCAGCTCCGGGGGAGGGGGCACTGAAGCTTTCTTT
TRBV7-9,TRBJ2-3,TRBD1,15,-,CASSPYQGATDTQYF,TGTGCCAGCAGCCCATATCAGGGGGCGACAGATACGCAGTATTTT
TRBV7-8,TRBJ2-5,-,15,once,CASSSRMGTQETQYF,TGTGCCAGCAGTTCCAGAATGGGGACCCAAGAGACCCAGTACTTC
TRBV6-5,TRBJ2-5,-,15,-,CASTPGPTSWETQYF,TGTGCCAGCACCCCAGGACCCACAAGTTGGGAGACCCAGTACTTC
TRBV4-3,TRBJ1-1,-,16,-,CASSQEVAGQNTEAFF,TGCGCCAGCAGCCAAGAAGTGGCAGGACAGAACACTGAAGCTTTCTTT
TRBV7-6,TRBJ1-4,-,17,-,CASSLGQGASTNEKLFF,TGTGCCAGCAGCTTAGGGCAGGGCGCGTCGACTAATGAAAAACTGTTTTTT
TRBV21-1,TRBJ1-1,-,15,-,CASSKSRKGGIEAFF,TGTGCCAGCAGCAAATCACGGAAGGGGGGAATTGAAGCTTTCTTT
TRBV15,TRBJ1-6,-,14,-,CATSREGVRDPLHF,TGTGCCACCAGCAGAGAAGGTGTTCGGGATCCCCTCCACTTT
TRBV10-1,TRBJ2-1,TRBD2,14,-,CASSEGLAGGLQFF,TGCGCCAGCAGTGAGGGACTAGCGGGGGGCTTGCAGTTCTTC
TRBV3-1/TRBV3-2,TRBJ2-7,-,12,-,CASSHGTYEQYF,TGTGCCAGCAGCCACGGTACCTACGAGCAGTACTTC
TRBV27,TRBJ2-7,-,13,-,CASSLSRSHEQYF,TGTGCCAGCAGTTTATCCCGCTCGCACGAGCAGTACTTC
TRBV30,TRBJ2-5,-,13,-,CAWRETHIGAQYF,TGTGCCTGGAGGGAGACGCACATCGGGGCCCAGTACTTC
TRBV3-1/TRBV3-2,TRBJ1-2,TRBD1,14,-,CASSQGQGAGGYTF,TGTGCCAGCAGCCAAGGACAGGGGGCAGGCGGCTACACCTTC
TRBV10-1,TRBJ2-5,TRBD2,16,-,CASSDLTSGGVETQYF,TGCGCCAGCAGTGACCTGACTAGCGGGGGGGTAGAGACCCAGTACTTC
TRBV3-1/TRBV3-2,TRBJ1-6,-,14,-,CASSQRTENSPLHF,TGTGCCAGCAGCCAACGAACAGAGAATTCACCCCTCCACTTT
TRBV2,TRBJ2-7,TRBD2,19,-,CASSDKGLAGFLLSYEQYF,TGTGCCAGCAGCGACAAGGGACTAGCGGGGTTTCTCCTCTCCTACGAGCAGTACTTC
TRBV2,TRBJ1-4,-,14,-,CASSDAPAGEKLFF,TGTGCCAGCAGCGATGCCCCAGCAGGTGAAAAACTGTTTTTT
TRBV5-1,TRBJ2-5,-,11,-,CASRGSETQYF,TGCGCCAGCAGGGGATCCGAGACCCAGTACTTC
TRBV19,TRBJ1-2,TRBD1,12,-,CASTDRGYGYTF,TGTGCCAGTACCGACAGGGGTTATGGCTACACCTTC
TRBV5-1,TRBJ2-7,-,15,-,CASRARGADGDEQYF,TGCGCCAGCAGAGCAAGAGGGGCAGACGGTGACGAGCAGTACTTC
TRBV5-1,TRBJ1-1,TRBD1,13,-,CASSIRTGRVVFF,TGCGCCAGCAGCATTCGGACAGGGAGAGTTGTTTTCTTT
TRBV6-5,TRBJ2-7,TRBD2,14,-,CARGGGSSSYEQYF,TGTGCCCGCGGGGGGGGGTCCAGCTCCTACGAGCAGTACTTC
TRBV2,TRBJ1-2,TRBD1,17,few,CASRGTVEGWGPYGYTF,TGTGCCAGCAGAGGGACAGTTGAAGGGTGGGGGCCGTATGGCTACACCTTC
TRBV2,TRBJ2-7,TRBD2,16,once,CASSEGVAGPLYEQYF,TGTGCCAGCAGTGAAGGGGTAGCGGGCCCTCTCTACGAGCAGTACTTC
TRBV5-8,TRBJ2-6,-,18,-,CASSFLYRVYSGANVLTF,TGTGCCAGCAGCTTTTTGTACAGGGTCTACTCTGGGGCCAACGTCCTGACTTTC
TRBV4-3,TRBJ2-7,TRBD2,18,many,CASSQDIFAGGLSYEQYF,TGCGCCAGCAGCCAAGATATCTTCGCGGGGGGGTTATCCTACGAGCAGTACTTC
TRBV12-3/TRBV12-4,TRBJ1-2,-,13,-,CASSNGGGYGYTF,TGTGCCAGCAGCAATGGGGGAGGCTATGGCTACACCTTC
TRBV2,TRBJ2-1,-,11,-,CASSVGPGQFF,TGTGCCAGCAGTGTAGGCCCTGGGCAGTTCTTC
TRBV18,TRBJ2-2,-,14,-,CASSPTSSTGELFF,TGTGCCAGCTCACCAACGTCGTCCACCGGGGAGCTGTTTTTT
TRBV5-1,TRBJ1-3,TRBD1,14,few,CASSPTGAGNTIYF,TGCGCCAGCAGCCCGACAGGGGCTGGAAACACCATATATTTT
TRBV5-6,TRBJ2-1,-,11,-,CASSLAREQFF,TGTGCCAGCAGCTTGGCCCGGGAGCAGTTCTTC
TRBV2,TRBJ2-3,TRBD2,19,-,CASKPPPGLAGSGTDTQYF,TGTGCCAGCAAGCCGCCCCCGGGACTAGCGGGGTCGGGCACAGATACGCAGTATTTT
TRBV19,TRBJ1-1,TRBD1,13,-,CASSIKQGVEAFF,TGTGCCAGTAGTATCAAGCAGGGGGTTGAAGCTTTCTTT
TRBV18,TRBJ1-1,TRBD1,13,once,CASSNGQGSEAFF,TGTGCCAGCTCAAACGGACAGGGGTCTGAAGCTTTCTTT
TRBV2,TRBJ2-7,-,12,-,CASSVTLWEQYF,TGTGCCAGCAGCGTCACGCTTTGGGAGCAGTACTTC
TRBV5-1,TRBJ2-1,-,15,-,CASSLGSSSYNEQFF,TGCGCCAGCAGCTTGGGTTCGTCCTCCTACAATGAGCAGTTCTTC
TRBV5-4,TRBJ2-7,TRBD2,15,-,CASGIISGNSYEQYF,TGTGCCAGCGGAATTATTAGCGGGAACTCCTACGAGCAGTACTTC
TRBV5-4,TRBJ1-1,TRBD1,18,-,CASSYPSRDRVFNTEAFF,TGTGCCAGCAGCTATCCTAGCCGGGACAGAGTCTTTAACACTGAAGCTTTCTTT
TRBV2,TRBJ1-3,TRBD1,16,few,CASGGTGSPRGNTIYF,TGTGCCAGCGGGGGGACAGGGAGCCCGCGGGGAAACACCATATATTTT
TRBV4-3,TRBJ2-2,TRBD2,15,once,CASSKLAGHTGELFF,TGCGCCAGCAGCAAGTTAGCGGGACACACCGGGGAGCTGTTTTTT
TRBV5-1,TRBJ1-1,-,14,-,CASSLYGLNTEAFF,TGCGCCAGCAGCTTATACGGTTTGAACACTGAAGCTTTCTTT
TRBV7-8,TRBJ2-2,-,16,-,CASSTPTRRNTGELFF,TGTGCCAGCAGCACACCAACTAGGAGGAACACCGGGGAGCTGTTTTTT
TRBV5-1,TRBJ1-1,TRBD1,15,-,CASSDLGPGGTEAFF,TGCGCCAGCAGCGACCTCGGGCCAGGGGGTACTGAAGCTTTCTTT
TRBV11-2,TRBJ2-7,-,14,-,CASSRSGAAYEQYF,TGTGCCAGCAGCAGATCGGGGGCGGCCTACGAGCAGTACTTC
TRBV5-5,TRBJ1-2,-,13,few,CASSLADPDGYTF,TGTGCCAGCAGCTTGGCAGATCCCGACGGCTACACCTTC
TRBV7-2,TRBJ2-3,-,13,few,CASRATGIDTQYF,TGTGCCAGCAGGGCAACAGGGATAGATACGCAGTATTTT
TRBV7-2,TRBJ2-3,-,13,-,CASSFGGLDTQYF,TGTGCCAGCAGCTTCGGGGGACTCGATACGCAGTATTTT
TRBV21-1,TRBJ2-7,-,15,-,CASSLGQGVRYEQYF,TGTGCCAGCAGCTTAGGACAGGGGGTGCGCTACGAGCAGTACTTC
TRBV29-1,TRBJ2-5,TRBD2,15,-,CSVEAAGGLQETQYF,TGCAGCGTTGAGGCAGCGGGGGGACTCCAAGAGACCCAGTACTTC
TRBV15,TRBJ2-7,-,16,-,CATSRTTGRGPDEQYF,TGTGCCACCAGCAGAACCACTGGACGGGGGCCGGACGAGCAGTACTTC
TRBV25-1,TRBJ1-5,-,15,-,CASSAWGDSNQPQHF,TGTGCCAGCAGTGCGTGGGGGGATAGCAATCAGCCCCAGCATTTT
TRBV7-9,TRBJ1-6,-,12,-,CASSLEAEAIHF,TGTGCCAGCAGCTTAGAGGCGGAAGCTATCCACTTT
TRBV10-3,TRBJ1-2,-,12,-,CAIRTDRGGYTF,TGTGCCATCAGGACGGACAGAGGTGGCTACACCTTC